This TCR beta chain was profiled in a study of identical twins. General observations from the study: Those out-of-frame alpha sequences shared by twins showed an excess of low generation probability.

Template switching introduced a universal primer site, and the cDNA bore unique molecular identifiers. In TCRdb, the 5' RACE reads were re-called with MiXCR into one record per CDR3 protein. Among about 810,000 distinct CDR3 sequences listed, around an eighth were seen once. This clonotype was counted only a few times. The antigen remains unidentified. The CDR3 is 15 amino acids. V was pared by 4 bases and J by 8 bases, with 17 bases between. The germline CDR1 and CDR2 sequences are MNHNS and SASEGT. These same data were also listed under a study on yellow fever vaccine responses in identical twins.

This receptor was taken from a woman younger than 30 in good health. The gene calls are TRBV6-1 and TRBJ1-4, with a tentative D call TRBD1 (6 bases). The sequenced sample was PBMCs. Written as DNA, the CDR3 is TGTGCCAGCAGTGGTCAACAGGGCAAGTACGAAAAACTGTTTTTT. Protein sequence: CASSGQQGKYEKLFF.